A single sample is the source of the 30 T cell receptor beta chains below, sequenced in a study of T cell repertoires in cytomegalovirus infection. These receptors are not linked to any known antigen. TCRdb analysed the reads with MiXCR anew, one entry per CDR3 protein. The profile covers about 890,000 distinct CDR3 sequences, with roughly 31% appearing a single time and around an eighth taken by the ten largest. The sample in question was cultured CD8+ T cells from PBMCs, obtained from culture after CMV antigen stimulation. These receptors were taken from a human donor in good health (CMV status not recorded). Some clones in this sample may be carry-over from other donors' samples.

This clonotype was observed a handful of times. V gene TRBV12-3 or TRBV12-4 combines with J gene TRBJ2-2; D is unclear. CDR3 length equals 12 residues. The V end was cut by 8 bases, the J end by 4 bases, with 8 bases between. The CDR3 loop reads CASLQPTGELFF. In DNA, the CDR3 is TGTGCCAGCTTACAGCCCACCGGGGAGCTGTTTTTT.

This clonotype was observed a handful of times. The DNA of the CDR3 is TGCAGCGTTGAAGAATTCGAAGAGACCCAGTACTTC. It codes for CSVEEFEETQYF. V usage is TRBV29-1 and J usage is TRBJ2-5; D gene uncertain. Trimming removed 0 bases at V and 3 bases at J, with 5 bases between. CDR1 is SQVTM and CDR2 is ANQGSEA in the germline V gene. This CDR3 is built from 12 residues. Full variable domain (rest looked up from reference TRBV29-1 and TRBJ2-5): SAVISQKPSRDICQRGTSLTIQCQVDSQVTMMFWYRQQPGQSLTLIATANQGSEATYESGFVIDKFPISRPNLTFSTLTVSNMSPEDSSIYLCSVEEFEETQYFGPGTRLLVL.

The chain joins TRBV7-8 to TRBJ2-7, with D uncertain. V lost 0 bases and J lost 3, with 9 bases in between. The germline V gene encodes CDR1 SGHVS and CDR2 FQNEAQ. The CDR3 extends over 14 amino acids. This CDR3 is CASSLAQASYEQYV. The CDR3 nucleotides read TGTGCCAGCAGCTTAGCGCAAGCCAGCTACGAGCAGTACGTC.

This clonotype was detected many times. This chain joins TRBV12-3 or TRBV12-4 and TRBJ1-5; possible D gene TRBD1, 6 bases. Between the trimmed V and J ends, which lost 4 bases and 2 bases, there was a span of 18 bases. There are 17 residues in the CDR3. CDR3 bases: TGTGCCAGCAGTTCCATGGGGGGGCGGAAGGGCAATCAGCCCCAGCATTTT. It is translated as CASSSMGGRKGNQPQHF.

This clonotype has just a few counts. The chain joins TRBV20-1 to TRBJ2-3; D possibly corresponds to TRBD1 (5 bases). The V end lost 6 bases, the J end lost 3 bases, and 13 bases lay between the germline ends. This CDR3 is built from 13 residues. Germline assignment: CDR1 DFQATT and CDR2 SNEGSKA (reference sequence). CDR3 region: CSATTKGTDTQYF. The CDR3 nucleotides are TGCAGTGCCACCACGAAGGGGACAGATACGCAGTATTTT.

This clonotype was seen more than once but under ten times. The gene calls are TRBV29-1 and TRBJ1-2, with 7 bases identical to TRBD1. The J segment lost 3 bases and the V segment lost 7 bases, leaving 17 bases of the junction unmatched. The CDR3 length is 16 residues. Germline V lookup: CDR1 SQVTM, CDR2 ANQGSEA. The CDR3 is CSGFDPSATGDYGYTF. CDR3 in DNA: TGCAGCGGATTTGATCCCTCCGCTACAGGGGACTATGGCTACACCTTC.

The chain is built from TRBV7-4 and TRBJ2-7, with a tentative D call TRBD1 (6 bases). Deletions cut 4 bases from V and 3 bases from J, with 13 bases between. Germline V CDR1 and CDR2: SGHVT, SQSDAQ. The CDR3 is 14 residues long. In nucleotides, the CDR3 is TGTGCCAGCAGCTCACCGGGACACTACTACGAGCAGTACTTC. Its protein is CASSSPGHYYEQYF. Full variable domain (outside the CDR3, taken from reference TRBV7-4 and TRBJ2-7): GAGVSQSPRYKVAKRGRDVALRCDSISGHVTLYWYRQTLGQGSEVLTYSQSDAQRDKSGRPSGRFSAERPERSVSTLKIQRTEQGDSAVYLCASSSPGHYYEQYFGPGTRLTVT.

There are a few counts of this clonotype. The chain recombines TRBV14 with TRBJ1-3, with a possible D match to TRBD1 (5 bases). This CDR3 is built from 16 residues. The V and J ends lost 0 bases and 0 bases respectively, with 9 bases between them. The germline V gene encodes CDR1 SGHDN and CDR2 FVKESK. The CDR3 sequence: CASSQDYQGSGNTIYF. CDR3 DNA: TGTGCCAGCAGCCAAGACTACCAGGGCTCTGGAAACACCATATATTTT.

This clonotype was counted a few times. CDR3 sequence: CASRRLAGGLGELFF. In nucleotides, the CDR3 is TGTGCCAGCAGGAGACTAGCGGGGGGCCTCGGGGAGCTGTTTTTT. The V and J genes are TRBV6-2 or TRBV6-3 and TRBJ2-2, with 13 nucleotides matching TRBD2. Germline trimming cut 6 bases from V and 7 bases from J; bases unmatched to any gene: 5. The CDR3 has 15 amino acids. Germline CDR1 and CDR2: MNHEY and SVGEGT.

The V and J genes are TRBV7-9 and TRBJ1-4; D ambiguous. Germline V lookup: CDR1 SEHNR, CDR2 FQNEAQ (reference sequence). The CDR3 runs 16 residues. The V gene lost 7 bases and the J gene lost 1 base, with 16 bases spanning the gap. CDR3 coding DNA: TGTGCCAGCACCAAAGCTGCAGCAGAAACTAATGAAAAACTGTTTTTT. It is translated as CASTKAAAETNEKLFF.

There are a few counts of this clonotype. The genes are TRBV28 and TRBJ2-7; a weak D match, TRBD1 (6 bases). V gave up 3 bases and J gave up 3 bases, with 9 bases separating them. The CDR3 covers 13 residues. Germline V gives CDR1 MDHEN, CDR2 SYDVKM. The CDR3 bases are TGTGCCAGCAGTTTCAGGGGCTACTACGAGCAGTACGTC. Its translation is CASSFRGYYEQYV.

This clonotype appeared many times. The chain employs TRBV25-1 and TRBJ2-2; no definite D call. This CDR3 comprises 12 residues. The V gene's germline CDR1 is MGHDK and CDR2 SYGVNS. The V and J ends lost 5 bases and 5 bases respectively, with 6 bases between them. The CDR3 DNA follows: TGTGCCAGCAGTTGGGAAACCGGGGAGCTGTTTTTT. As protein: CASSWETGELFF.

The chain employs TRBV29-1 and TRBJ1-1; D possibly corresponds to TRBD1 (5 bases). CDR3 length equals 11 residues. Germline loops: CDR1 SQVTM, CDR2 ANQGSEA. V lost 7 bases to trimming and J lost 8 bases, with 14 bases between them. The CDR3 coding sequence is TGCAGCGCCCCTGGGGCAGGAGAAGCTTTCTTT. Translation: CSAPGAGEAFF.

The V and J genes are TRBV7-2 and TRBJ1-4, with D perhaps TRBD1 (5 bases). The germline V gene has CDR1 SGHTA and CDR2 FQGNSA. Trimming took off 5 bases at V and 3 bases at J, with 16 bases between the two ends. There are 16 residues in the CDR3. CDR3 in amino acids: CASSDPGESPNEKLFF. The CDR3 DNA is TGTGCCAGCAGCGACCCGGGGGAATCACCTAATGAAAAACTGTTTTTT.

This clonotype was seen ten or more times. The CDR3 reads CASSLTSGNTIYF. CDR3 nucleotides: TGTGCCAGCAGCTTGACCTCTGGAAACACCATATATTTT. The chain carries TRBV5-4 and TRBJ1-3; no reliable D call. This CDR3 is built from 13 residues. Trimming took 1 base from V and 0 from J, leaving 2 bases between them. Per the germline V gene, CDR1 is SGHNT and CDR2 is YYREEE (reference sequence).

This clonotype was detected only a few times. This chain uses TRBV7-9 with TRBJ2-2, with 9 positions matching TRBD2. This CDR3 is 15 amino acids long. Per germline, CDR1 SEHNR and CDR2 FQNEAQ (reference sequence). The V segment lost 6 bases and the J segment 3 bases; nucleotides outside the gene matches: 5. CDR3 region: CASRFSGGHTGELFF. DNA for the CDR3: TGTGCCAGCAGATTTAGCGGGGGACACACCGGGGAGCTGTTTTTT.

This clonotype has just a few counts. The CDR3 nucleotides read TGTGCCAGCAGCCCAGGGGTTGTTCGCACAGATACGCAGTATTTT. Translation: CASSPGVVRTDTQYF. V gene TRBV7-9 combines with J gene TRBJ2-3; weak D call: TRBD1 (6 bases). Trimming took 5 bases from V and 1 from J, leaving 13 bases between them. Germline-derived CDR1 and CDR2 are SEHNR and FQNEAQ (reference sequence). The CDR3 extends over 15 amino acids. Supplemented by reference TRBV7-9 and TRBJ2-3, the full variable domain reads DTGVSQNPRHKITKRGQNVTFRCDPISEHNRLYWYRQTLGQGPEFLTYFQNEAQLEKSRLLSDRFSAERPKGSFSTLEIQRTEQGDSAMYLCASSPGVVRTDTQYFGPGTRLTVL.

The table lists this clonotype with a few counts. The genes are TRBV6-2 or TRBV6-3 and TRBJ2-1; 11 bases match TRBD2. The V segment lost 4 bases and the J segment 4 bases; nucleotides outside the gene matches: 9. Germline V gene lookup returns CDR1 MNHEY and CDR2 SVGEGT. There are 17 residues in the CDR3. The CDR3 nucleotides are TGTGCCAGCAGTTCGTCCCTGACTAGCGGGGCTTACAATGAGCAGTTCTTC. This sequence encodes CASSSSLTSGAYNEQFF.

In this sample, this clonotype turned up a few times. The chain combines TRBV7-9 with TRBJ2-5, with 7 bases that match TRBD2. The trim removed 5 bases at V and 1 base at J, leaving 7 bases unmatched. The CDR3 consists of 15 residues. Germline assignment: CDR1 SEHNR and CDR2 FQNEAQ (reference sequence). The CDR3 loop is CASSLSGVTQETQYF. CDR3 bases: TGTGCCAGCAGCCTGAGCGGGGTGACCCAAGAGACCCAGTACTTC.

This clonotype was seen many times. The rearrangement uses TRBV19 and TRBJ2-5; the D gene is possibly TRBD1 (6 bases). CDR1 and CDR2 from the germline V gene are LNHDA and SQIVND (reference sequence). CDR3 length: 12 residues. The ends were cut back, 5 bases at V and 6 bases at J, with 10 bases in the middle. CDR3 sequence: CASSADSQTQYF. CDR3 DNA: TGTGCCAGTAGTGCGGACAGCCAGACCCAGTACTTC.

This chain uses TRBV7-8 with TRBJ1-5, with no clear D. Germline CDR1 and CDR2: SGHVS and FQNEAQ. Trimming removed 4 bases at V and 1 base at J, with 17 bases between. The CDR3 covers 17 residues. The CDR3 reads CASSSDPGTPSNQPQHF. In nucleotides, the CDR3 is TGTGCCAGCAGCTCCGACCCGGGAACACCAAGCAATCAGCCCCAGCATTTT.

The rearrangement links TRBV10-3 to TRBJ2-3; D remains ambiguous. The CDR3 is 12 amino acids. Germline assignment: CDR1 ENHRY and CDR2 SYGVKD. The V and J ends lost 6 bases and 5 bases respectively, with 9 bases between them. The DNA of the CDR3 is TGTGCCATCAGGGTCGAAGAAGATACGCAGTATTTT. It encodes CAIRVEEDTQYF.

In the case of this clonotype: A much larger clone differs from this one at a single base, so this may be a read error. The chain employs TRBV11-3 and TRBJ2-3; a possible D gene is TRBD1 (5 bases). The last part of the DNA fits TRBJ1-5 better; the J call may be wrong. Germline values: CDR1 SGHNT, CDR2 YENEEA. CDR3 size: 15 residues. CDR3 in amino acids: CASSSRDFNYGTQHF. The DNA of the CDR3 is TGTGCCAGCAGCTCTCGGGACTTTAATTATGGTACGCAGCATTTT.

This clonotype was seen only a few times. The V gene is TRBV7-9, the J gene TRBJ1-5; 9 nucleotides line up with TRBD1. With V trimmed by 2 bases and J by 5 bases, 7 bases remained unmatched. The CDR3 runs 16 residues. Per the germline V gene, CDR1 is SEHNR and CDR2 is FQNEAQ (reference sequence). CDR3: CASSLKRTGDDQPQHF. The CDR3 nucleotides read TGTGCCAGCAGCTTAAAGAGGACAGGGGACGATCAGCCCCAGCATTTT.

This clonotype has at least ten counts. The chain employs TRBV7-8 and TRBJ1-5; unclear D gene. This CDR3 comprises 14 residues. CDR1 SGHVS and CDR2 FQNEAQ come from the germline V gene. The V gene lost 5 bases and the J gene lost 0 bases, with 8 bases spanning the gap. The CDR3 spells CASSPSPSNQPQHF. In DNA, the CDR3 is TGTGCCAGCAGCCCCAGCCCTAGCAATCAGCCCCAGCATTTT.

This clonotype was seen many times. V gene TRBV7-2 combines with J gene TRBJ2-1, with D perhaps matching TRBD1 or TRBD2 (5 bases each). V dropped 4 bases and J dropped 5 bases, with 9 bases sitting between them. Germline V lookup: CDR1 SGHTA, CDR2 FQGNSA. The CDR3 runs to 13 residues. The DNA of the CDR3 is TGTGCCAGCAGCTCCGGGGCTAACAATGAGCAGTTCTTC. It specifies CASSSGANNEQFF.

The rearrangement links TRBV7-8 to TRBJ2-7; D remains ambiguous. The CDR3 has 13 residues. The ends were cut back, 5 bases at V and 0 bases at J, with 8 bases in the middle. Germline V CDR1 and CDR2: SGHVS, FQNEAQ. CDR3 residues: CASSQSTSYEQYV. The CDR3 DNA reads TGTGCCAGCAGCCAGTCCACCTCCTACGAGCAGTACGTC.

There are a few counts of this clonotype. V usage is TRBV6-2 or TRBV6-3 and J usage is TRBJ1-5; D gene uncertain. Trimming pared 4 bases from V and 0 bases from J, leaving 10 bases between. Germline lookup yields CDR1 MNHEY and CDR2 SVGEGT. CDR3 size: 15 residues. CDR3 residues: CASSWLPGSNQPQHF. DNA for the CDR3: TGTGCCAGCAGTTGGCTCCCTGGTAGCAATCAGCCCCAGCATTTT.

This chain links TRBV7-3 with TRBJ2-1; 7 nucleotides line up with TRBD1. Per the germline V gene, CDR1 is SGHTA and CDR2 is FQGTGA. With 5 bases clipped from V and 8 bases from J, the junction kept 3 bases outside the gene matches. CDR3 length equals 12 residues. CDR3 loop: CASSDRADEQFF. In DNA form, the CDR3 reads TGTGCCAGCAGCGACAGGGCCGATGAGCAGTTCTTC.

The rearrangement uses TRBV19 and TRBJ1-1; D is unresolved. Germline lookup yields CDR1 LNHDA and CDR2 SQIVND (reference sequence). The V and J ends lost 2 bases and 6 bases respectively, with 10 bases between them. The CDR3 has 13 amino acids. CDR3 loop: CASSIKGGPEAFF. CDR3 DNA sequence: TGTGCCAGTAGTATAAAAGGAGGGCCTGAAGCTTTCTTT.